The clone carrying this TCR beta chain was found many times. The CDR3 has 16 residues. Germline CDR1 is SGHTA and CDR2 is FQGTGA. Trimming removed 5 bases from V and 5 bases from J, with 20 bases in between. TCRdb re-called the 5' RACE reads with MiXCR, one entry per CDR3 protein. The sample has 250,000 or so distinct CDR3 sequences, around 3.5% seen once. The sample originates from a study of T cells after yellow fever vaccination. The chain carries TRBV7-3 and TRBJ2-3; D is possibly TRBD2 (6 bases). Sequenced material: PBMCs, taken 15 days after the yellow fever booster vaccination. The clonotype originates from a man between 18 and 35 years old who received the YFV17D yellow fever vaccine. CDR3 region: CASSQHPKSGGDTQYF. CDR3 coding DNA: TGTGCCAGCAGCCAACACCCCAAGTCCGGGGGAGATACGCAGTATTTT.